The rows below give T cell receptor beta chains drawn from one sample of a study of CD8+CD57+ T cells in acquired aplastic anemia. TCRdb analysed the reads with MiXCR anew, one entry per CDR3 protein. The table shows 400,000 to 500,000 distinct CDR3 sequences, with roughly 64% occurring only once. Sequenced material: sorted CD4+, CD8+, or CD8+CD57+ T cells (not recorded which) from PBMCs. These receptor sequences come from a human donor in good health, serving as a control. The CDR3 runs from the conserved cysteine through the conserved F or W. D genes are given only for firm matches. Some rows mark clone size as missing; the rest say once, few, many or name a class of expanded clone.

TRBV7-6,13,once,TRBJ1-3,NA,TGTGCCAGCAGCTTAGAAGACCGGAACACCGTATATTTT,CASSLEDRNTVYF
TRBV10-3,14,NA,TRBJ2-3,TRBD2,TGTGCCATCAGCCTAGCGGGGGAACCAGATGCGCAGTATTTC,CAISLAGEPDAQYF
TRBV7-2,15,NA,TRBJ1-4,NA,TGTGCCAGCAGCTTGGGAGTTAGGCCAGATGCGCAGTTGTTTTTT,CASSLGVRPDAQLFF
TRBV7-8,13,once,TRBJ1-1,NA,TGTGCCAGCAGCTTAGACACGAACGCTGACGCTTTCTTT,CASSLDTNADAFF
TRBV2,11,many,TRBJ2-3,NA,TGTGCCAGCAGGGGCGGGGGCCCGCAGTATTTT,CASRGGGPQYF
TRBV15,15,NA,TRBJ2-7,TRBD1,TGTGCCACCGCGGACAGGGGGCGGGCGTATCGCGAGCAGTACTTC,CATADRGRAYREQYF
TRBV12-3/TRBV12-4,13,once,TRBJ2-1,TRBD2,TGTGCCAGCAGTTGCGGGACTAGGAATGAGCAGTTCTTC,CASSCGTRNEQFF
TRBV20-1,14,once,TRBJ1-6,NA,TGCAGTGCTAGAGTGGGGGTTGTCAATTCACCCCTCCACTTT,CSARVGVVNSPLHF
TRBV7-9,14,NA,TRBJ2-7,NA,TGTGCCAGCAGCTCAGGGGCGGGCAACCAACAGCAGTACTTC,CASSSGAGNQQQYF
TRBV9,18,NA,TRBJ2-2,NA,TGTGCCAGCAGTGGAGTAGGGGGTCGCCCCCACGACACCGGGGAGCTGTTTTTT,CASSGVGGRPHDTGELFF
TRBV20-1,10,NA,TRBJ2-7,NA,TGCAGTGCTATCGCTCATACAATGAGCTTC,CSAIAHTMSF
TRBV7-3,14,once,TRBJ2-7,NA,TGTGCCAGCAGCCCAAAACAGGGCGGTAACAATGAGCAGTTC,CASSPKQGGNNEQF
TRBV7-8,14,NA,TRBJ1-6,NA,TGTGCCGGAAACGGATTAAATCGGAATTCACGCCTCCACTTT,CAGNGLNRNSRLHF
TRBV7-2,15,NA,TRBJ1-6,NA,NA,CASSFNSETQYFGHF
TRBV12-3/TRBV12-4,14,NA,TRBJ2-1,NA,TGTGCCAGCAGCCGGGGTGCGGGACAGAGCAATCAGCCCTTC,CASSRGAGQSNQPF
TRBV12-3/TRBV12-4,15,many,TRBJ1-1,TRBD1,TGTGCCAGCAGTTTACAGGGGGCGGGCGACACTGAAGCTTTCTTT,CASSLQGAGDTEAFF
TRBV5-5,14,many,TRBJ1-5,NA,TGTGCCAGCAGCTTGGAAGGAGGTAATCAGCCCCAGCATTTT,CASSLEGGNQPQHF
TRBV9,16,NA,TRBJ2-2,NA,TGTGCCAGCAGCGTAGACGCAGGGCCGAACACCGGGGAGCTGTTTTTT,CASSVDAGPNTGELFF
TRBV7-2,17,NA,TRBJ2-7,TRBD2,TGTGCCAGCGGACTACTAGCGGGGGGCTTACTAGCCTACGAGCAGTACTTC,CASGLLAGGLLAYEQYF
TRBV27,13,NA,TRBJ1-6,NA,TGTGCCAGCAGTTCCAGTCCGGGTTCACCCCTCCACTTT,CASSSSPGSPLHF
TRBV7-2,15,NA,TRBJ1-4,TRBD1,TGTGCCAGCAGCTTTGGACAGGGGACAAATGAAAAACTGTTTTTT,CASSFGQGTNEKLFF
TRBV2,11,NA,TRBJ2-7,NA,TGTGCCAGCACCATAACCAGCGAGCAGTACTTT,CASTITSEQYF
TRBV5-1,15,many,TRBJ2-3,NA,TGCGCCAGCAGCTTGGTGCAGGGGAACACAGATACGCAGTATTTT,CASSLVQGNTDTQYF
TRBV7-6,13,NA,TRBJ2-1,TRBD2,TGTGCTAGAGGCGGGGGAGCCTACAATGAGCAGTTCTTC,CARGGGAYNEQFF
TRBV20-1,12,NA,TRBJ2-1,NA,TGCAGTGCTAGAGTACGGGACAATGAGCAGTTCTTC,CSARVRDNEQFF
TRBV13,18,NA,TRBJ2-1,TRBD1,TGTGCCAGCAGAGATCCCTCAGACAGGGGAAGCTCCTACAATGAGCAGTTCTTC,CASRDPSDRGSSYNEQFF
TRBV25-1,17,NA,TRBJ2-3,TRBD2,TGTGCCAGCAGTGCCGGATCGACTAGCGGGATTGCGGATACGCAGTATTTT,CASSAGSTSGIADTQYF
TRBV6-8,14,once,TRBJ2-5,NA,TGTGCCACCAGTTGGGAGAGGGCAGCAGAGACCCAGTACTTC,CATSWERAAETQYF
TRBV2,14,NA,TRBJ2-5,NA,TGTGCCTGCTGTGAGGGCGGGTACCAAGAGACCCAGTACTTC,CACCEGGYQETQYF
TRBV24-1,15,once,TRBJ2-6,NA,TGTGCCACCAGTGATCCCTCACCTGGGGCCAACGTCCTGACTTTC,CATSDPSPGANVLTF
TRBV27,13,NA,TRBJ1-1,TRBD1,TGTGCCAGCTCCACCGGGACAGGTCTAGAAGCTTTCTTT,CASSTGTGLEAFF
TRBV5-1,21,few,TRBJ1-1,NA,TGCGCCAGCAGCTTGGCGTCAGGCGACACCCGAGGGAGATTTATGAACACTGAAGCTTTCTTT,CASSLASGDTRGRFMNTEAFF
TRBV7-9,16,NA,TRBJ2-5,NA,TGTGCCAGCACCGATCGGACAGCCCCGCCCTACAAGGAGCAGTACTTC,CASTDRTAPPYKEQYF
TRBV6-4,15,many,TRBJ1-1,TRBD1,TGTGCCAGCAGGACGGGACAGGGGTCAGGCACTGAAGCTTTCTTT,CASRTGQGSGTEAFF
TRBV20-1,13,NA,TRBJ1-6,NA,TGCAGTGCCAGTCTCAGGAGAACCTACGCCCTCCACTTT,CSASLRRTYALHF
TRBV2,13,many,TRBJ1-5,NA,TGTGCCAGCAGTGAAGGGGAGGTGGAGACAACGATTTTT,CASSEGEVETTIF
TRBV10-2,13,many,TRBJ2-7,TRBD1,TGCGCCAGCAGGGGACAGGGCCCCCACGAGCAGTACTTC,CASRGQGPHEQYF
TRBV7-2,13,NA,TRBJ1-1,NA,TGTGCCTGCAGCCTCGGGGTGAACACTGAAGCTTACTTT,CACSLGVNTEAYF
TRBV7-8,15,NA,TRBJ1-2,NA,TGTGCCAGCAGCCCCGAAATGGGTCCAAACGATCGCTTCACCTTC,CASSPEMGPNDRFTF
TRBV6-2/TRBV6-3,15,NA,TRBJ1-2,TRBD1,TGTGCCAGAAAGTTAAAACACGAGGGGGCCTATGGCTACACCTTC,CARKLKHEGAYGYTF
TRBV15,15,NA,TRBJ1-2,NA,TGTGCCACCAGCAGCGAAGCAGGGGTCTACTATGGCTACACCTTC,CATSSEAGVYYGYTF
TRBV20-1,14,NA,TRBJ1-1,NA,TGCAGTGCTTGCGACGGCCGGCTGAACACTGAAGCTTTCTTT,CSACDGRLNTEAFF
TRBV20-1,15,NA,TRBJ1-1,NA,TGCAGTGCTAGAGATCGGGCAGGGTCCCTGCTGAAAGCTTTCTTT,CSARDRAGSLLKAFF
TRBV24-1,18,NA,TRBJ2-3,TRBD2,TGTGCCACCAGTGGCCGAGACGGCCAAGGCATTAGCGGGAGTGATCAGTATTTT,CATSGRDGQGISGSDQYF
TRBV18,14,many,TRBJ1-5,NA,TGTGCCAGCTCTCCAGGGGCGAACAATCAGCCCCAGCATTTT,CASSPGANNQPQHF
TRBV7-2,15,NA,TRBJ1-6,TRBD1,TGTGCCAGCAGCCCAGGGGGGGGGCATACAGATACGCAGCACTTT,CASSPGGGHTDTQHF
TRBV10-3,14,NA,TRBJ1-1,NA,TGTGCCATCAGTGAAAACACAGAGAACACTGAAGCTTTCTTT,CAISENTENTEAFF
TRBV13,14,NA,TRBJ2-3,TRBD2,TGTGCCAGCAGCCCGGGGGGGACCACAGATACGCAGTATTTT,CASSPGGTTDTQYF
TRBV7-8,12,NA,TRBJ2-7,NA,TGTGCCAGCAGCGAAACTAGCTACGAGCAGTACTTC,CASSETSYEQYF
TRBV12-3/TRBV12-4,13,NA,TRBJ1-1,NA,TGTGCCATCAGTTTAGGGCGGAACACTGAAGCTTTCTTT,CAISLGRNTEAFF
TRBV7-2,15,many,TRBJ2-5,NA,TGTGCCAGCAGCCCTGGGGCCTCCTTAAAAGAGACCCAGTACTTC,CASSPGASLKETQYF
TRBV7-2,17,NA,TRBJ1-1,NA,TGTACCAGCAGTGCGAGACTAGCCGGGGGAAATAAGCAGGAAGCTTTCTTT,CTSSARLAGGNKQEAFF
TRBV5-1,14,NA,TRBJ1-4,NA,TGCGCCAGCAGCTTGGCCGGCGGGGCGGCAGAACTGTTTTTT,CASSLAGGAAELFF
TRBV5-1,15,NA,TRBJ2-1,TRBD2,TGTGCCAGCAGCCGAGCGGGACGTATTGAGGATGAGCAGTTCTTC,CASSRAGRIEDEQFF
TRBV7-3,13,NA,TRBJ1-2,NA,TGTGCCAGCAGCTTAGAAGAAACCTTTGGTTACACCTTC,CASSLEETFGYTF